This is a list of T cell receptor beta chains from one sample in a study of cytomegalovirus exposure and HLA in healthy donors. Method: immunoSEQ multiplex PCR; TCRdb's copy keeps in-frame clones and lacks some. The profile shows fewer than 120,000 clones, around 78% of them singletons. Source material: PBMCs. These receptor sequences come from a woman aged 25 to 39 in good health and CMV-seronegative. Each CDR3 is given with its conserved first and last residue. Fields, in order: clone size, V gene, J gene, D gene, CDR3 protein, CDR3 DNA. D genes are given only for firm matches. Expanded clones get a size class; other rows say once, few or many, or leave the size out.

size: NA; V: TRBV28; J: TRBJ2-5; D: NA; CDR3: CASSLEGYQETQYF; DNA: TGTGCCAGCAGCCTCGAGGGTTATCAAGAGACCCAGTACTTC
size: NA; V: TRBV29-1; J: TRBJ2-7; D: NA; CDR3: CSVEEQGFLSYEQYF; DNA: TGCAGCGTTGAAGAACAGGGATTCCTATCCTACGAGCAGTACTTC
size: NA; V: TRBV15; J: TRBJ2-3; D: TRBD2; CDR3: CATSGRELAARDTQYF; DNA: TGTGCCACCTCTGGACGGGAGCTAGCGGCCAGGGATACGCAGTATTTT
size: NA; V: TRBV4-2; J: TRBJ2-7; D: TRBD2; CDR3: CASSQERLAAYEQYF; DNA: TGTGCCAGCAGCCAAGAGCGACTAGCGGCCTACGAGCAGTACTTC
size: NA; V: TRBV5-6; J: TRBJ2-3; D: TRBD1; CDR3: CASSWTGRDTQYF; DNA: TGTGCCAGCAGCTGGACAGGGCGAGATACGCAGTATTTT
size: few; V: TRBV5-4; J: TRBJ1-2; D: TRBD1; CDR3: CASSTDREYGYTF; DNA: TGTGCCAGCAGCACGGACAGGGAGTATGGCTACACCTTC
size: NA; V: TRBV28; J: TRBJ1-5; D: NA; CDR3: CASRPGGSNQPQHF; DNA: TGTGCCAGCAGGCCAGGTGGTAGCAATCAGCCCCAGCATTTT
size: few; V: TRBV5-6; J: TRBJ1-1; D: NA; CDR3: CASSFSGPNTEAFF; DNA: TGTGCCAGCAGCTTCAGCGGGCCCAACACTGAAGCTTTCTTT
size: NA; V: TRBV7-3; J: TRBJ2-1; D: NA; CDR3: CASSASGSSYNEQFF; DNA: TGTGCCAGCAGCGCCTCCGGGAGCTCCTACAATGAGCAGTTCTTC
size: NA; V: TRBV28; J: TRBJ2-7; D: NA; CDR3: CASSLFAGVVGEQYF; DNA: TGTGCCAGCAGTTTATTTGCAGGGGTGGTAGGCGAGCAGTACTTC
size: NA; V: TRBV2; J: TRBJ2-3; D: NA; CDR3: CASSAREGVTQYF; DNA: TGTGCCAGCAGTGCCAGGGAAGGGGTTACGCAGTATTTT
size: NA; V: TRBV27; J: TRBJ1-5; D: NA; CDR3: CASSFGVNQPQHF; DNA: TGTGCCAGCAGTTTCGGGGTTAATCAGCCCCAGCATTTT
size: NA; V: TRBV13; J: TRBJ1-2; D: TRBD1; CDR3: CASSPPGTGLGGYTF; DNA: TGTGCCAGCTCCCCCCCCGGGACAGGGTTGGGAGGCTACACCTTC
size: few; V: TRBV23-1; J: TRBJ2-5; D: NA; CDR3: CASSQSPWAFGDETQYF; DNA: TGCGCCAGCAGTCAATCGCCCTGGGCCTTCGGGGATGAGACCCAGTACTTC
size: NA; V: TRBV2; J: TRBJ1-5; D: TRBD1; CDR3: CASRGGQGIGNQPQHF; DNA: TGTGCCAGCAGGGGGGGACAGGGCATTGGCAATCAGCCCCAGCATTTT
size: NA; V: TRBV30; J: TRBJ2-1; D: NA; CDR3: CAWRSTGGVAGVQFF; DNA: TGTGCCTGGAGATCGACAGGGGGCGTAGCGGGAGTCCAGTTCTTC
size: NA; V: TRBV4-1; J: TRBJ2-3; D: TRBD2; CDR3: CASSLGLAGATDTQYF; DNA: TGCGCCAGCAGCCTGGGACTAGCGGGAGCCACAGATACGCAGTATTTT
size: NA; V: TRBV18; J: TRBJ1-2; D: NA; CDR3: CASSPSLLRGAEGYTF; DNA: TGTGCCAGCTCACCTTCTCTCCTGCGCGGGGCGGAGGGCTACACCTTC
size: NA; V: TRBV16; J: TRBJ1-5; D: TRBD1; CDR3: CASSPGTGSNQPQHF; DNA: TGTGCCAGCAGCCCGGGGACAGGGAGCAATCAGCCCCAGCATTTT
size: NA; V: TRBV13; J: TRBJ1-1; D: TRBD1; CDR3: CASSLGGGSTNTEAFF; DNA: TGTGCCAGCAGCTTAGGAGGGGGCTCGACGAACACTGAAGCTTTCTTT
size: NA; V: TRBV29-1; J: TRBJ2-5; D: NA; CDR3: CSARQETQYF; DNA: TGCAGCGCCAGACAAGAGACCCAGTACTTC
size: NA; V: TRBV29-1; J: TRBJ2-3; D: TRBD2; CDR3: CSVEGASGSPLDTQYF; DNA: TGCAGCGTTGAAGGCGCTAGCGGGAGTCCCTTAGATACGCAGTATTTT
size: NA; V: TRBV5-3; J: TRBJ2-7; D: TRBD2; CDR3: CARSPGTSGTDEQYF; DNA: TGTGCCAGAAGCCCCGGGACTAGCGGGACCGACGAGCAGTACTTC
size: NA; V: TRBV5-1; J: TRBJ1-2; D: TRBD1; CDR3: CASSRYPRVDRANYGYTF; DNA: TGCGCCAGCAGCCGTTACCCGAGGGTAGACAGGGCAAACTATGGCTACACCTTC
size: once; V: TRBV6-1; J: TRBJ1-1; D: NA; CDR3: CASSEAFLGRTEAFF; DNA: TGTGCCAGCAGTGAAGCTTTCCTAGGGAGGACTGAAGCTTTCTTT
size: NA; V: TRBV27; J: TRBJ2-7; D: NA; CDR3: CASSFYSNYEQYF; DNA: TGTGCCAGCAGTTTCTACAGCAACTACGAGCAGTACTTC
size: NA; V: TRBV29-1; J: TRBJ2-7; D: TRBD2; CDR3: CSVAGGSYEQYF; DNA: TGCAGCGTAGCGGGAGGATCCTACGAGCAGTACTTC